This T cell receptor beta chain was retrieved from a study of follicular helper T cells after annual influenza vaccination. On the study more broadly: Some donors were sampled over the 2013-2014, 2014-2015 and 2015-2016 vaccinations. Study outcomes and limitations: Successive annual vaccinations recalled a recurrent oligoclonal ICOS+CD38+ cTfh response with influenza-specific clonotypes.

A note on this clone: Antigen unknown.

This sample's time point: 2013-2014 season, 7 days after vaccination. Each time point used about 40 to 100 mL of blood. Germline V CDR1 and CDR2: SEHNR, FQNEAQ (reference sequence). The CDR3 is 13 amino acids. Trimming cost V 5 bases and J 4 bases, with 11 bases left between them. This table comes from immunoSEQ multiplex PCR, and its TCRdb copy is limited to in-frame clones, with some not included. The data hold about 9,900 clones, with about four fifths observed a single time. The rearrangement uses TRBV7-9 and TRBJ1-2; no reliable D call. Source: CXCR5- memory CD4+ T cells sorted from blood, taken 7 days after influenza vaccination. The receptor's source is an adult who received the influenza vaccine. This CDR3 is CASSLDDVYGYTF. Here the CDR3 DNA reads TGTGCCAGCAGCCTGGACGACGTCTATGGCTACACCTTC.